The T cell receptor beta chain described here comes from a study of blood T cells in healthy people across ages. The study, taken as a whole, reports: Both naive CD4+ cell counts and diversity were greater in long-lived donors than in aged donors.

Primed by a sample-barcoded 5' primer and a J-beta primer mix, a second PCR proceeded for about 6 to 11 cycles. Using its own MiXCR run on the 5' RACE reads, TCRdb lists one record per CDR3 protein. This repertoire shows about a million distinct CDR3 sequences, 35% to 40% found once; its top ten account for under 15%. This clonotype was counted only a few times. As yet, its antigen is unknown. Sequenced sample: blood. This receptor was identified in a man aged 18-30 years in good health.

CDR3 sequence (DNA): TGCGCCAGCAGCCAAGATGCCAGGAATGAAAAACTGTTTTTT. Translating gives CASSQDARNEKLFF. The chain recombines TRBV4-3 with TRBJ1-4; D uncertain. CDR3 length equals 14 residues. V was trimmed by 0 bases and J by 5 bases, leaving 7 bases between them. Germline loops: CDR1 LGHNA, CDR2 YSLEER.